One TCR beta chain is described in this entry. The antigen is unknown. V shed 0 bases and J 6 bases; nucleotides not matched to a gene: 5. Germline V gene sequence: CDR1 LGHNA, CDR2 YSLEER. This CDR3 region has 16 residues. The data derive from a study of response to subunit inactivated influenza vaccine. The study's findings and limits: The authors offered the suggestion that each seasonal influenza vaccination recruits few new T cells.

TCRdb analysed the RT-PCR reads with MiXCR anew, one entry per CDR3 protein. The table records hundreds of thousands of distinct CDR3 sequences, about 15% of them present only once. V usage is TRBV4-3 and J usage is TRBJ2-2, with TRBD2 matching over 9 bases. This receptor was identified in a man between 50 and 75 years old who received an inactivated influenza vaccine. The sequenced sample was CD4+ T cells sorted from PBMCs, obtained around 25 months after vaccination. The CDR3 spells CASSQDRLAGPGELFF. The CDR3 region has the DNA TGCGCCAGCAGCCAAGATCGTCTAGCGGGACCCGGGGAGCTGTTTTTT.